These 15 T cell receptor beta chains originate from one sample sequenced in a study of cytomegalovirus exposure and HLA in healthy donors (dated by TCRdb to the late 2010s). Libraries were prepared through the immunoSEQ multiplex PCR assay. A mixture of 60 forward primers for TCR Vbeta segments and 13 reverse primers for TCR Jbeta segments was used in the multiplex PCR. The clones in this table, taken by TCRdb from immuneACCESS, are in-frame only. Not every clone is retained; where verified, under half of the shortfall comes from an unresolved V gene, and the cause of the rest is unknown. The table for this sample shows 68,000 or so clones. The top ten clones comprise 15% to 20% of the sample. The source material was PBMCs. The receptors here all came from a boy between 10 and 17 years old in good health and CMV-seronegative.

V gene TRBV4-2 combines with J gene TRBJ2-1; D perhaps matches TRBD1 (6 bases). The germline V gene has CDR1 LGHNA and CDR2 YNFKEQ. This CDR3 has 16 residues. The V end was cut by 1 base, the J end by 7 bases, with 17 bases between. DNA of the CDR3: TGTGCCAGCAGCCAAGTGGGCAGGGGAATGGTAAATGAGCAGTTCTTC. This translates into CASSQVGRGMVNEQFF.

V is TRBV4-3 and J is TRBJ1-2, with 8 nucleotides matching TRBD1. The V gene end was trimmed by 1 base and the J gene end by 4 bases; junction bases not matched to a gene: 5. CDR1 is LGHNA and CDR2 is YSLEER in the germline V gene. This CDR3 region has 15 residues. In DNA, the CDR3 is TGCGCCAGCAGCCAAGCCGACAGGGGCGGCTATGGCTACACCTTC. Protein: CASSQADRGGYGYTF.

V and J are TRBV6-5 and TRBJ1-2; D call uncertain. V gave up 2 bases and J gave up 2 bases, with 12 bases separating them. Germline values: CDR1 MNHEY, CDR2 SVGAGI. This CDR3 contains 15 residues. CDR3 in amino acids: CASSYEADWNYGYTF. The CDR3 DNA reads TGTGCCAGCAGTTACGAGGCCGACTGGAACTATGGCTACACCTTC.

The DNA of the CDR3 is TGTGCCAGCAGCTTGCCGGGACAGGACGAGAGCGGCACAGATACGCAGTATTTT. It is translated as CASSLPGQDESGTDTQYF. V gene TRBV7-9 combines with J gene TRBJ2-3; 8 positions agree with TRBD1. With 3 bases clipped from V and 1 base from J, the junction kept 12 bases outside the gene matches. This CDR3 is 18 amino acids long. The germline gives CDR1 SEHNR, CDR2 FQNEAQ (reference sequence).

The chain recombines TRBV7-9 with TRBJ1-4; TRBD1 is a possible D gene (5 bases). Germline loops: CDR1 SEHNR, CDR2 FQNEAQ (reference sequence). Trimming removed 1 base at V and 4 bases at J, with 7 bases between. The CDR3 has 14 amino acids. As DNA, the CDR3 is TGTGCCAGCAGCTTAGGACAGAGTAATGAAAAACTGTTTTTT. The encoded protein is CASSLGQSNEKLFF.

The rearrangement links TRBV12-5 to TRBJ1-1, with 7 bases matching TRBD1. Germline CDR1 reads LGHNT; CDR2 reads FRNRAP. Trimming at V came to 7 bases and at J to 8 bases, leaving 4 bases not matched to a gene. The CDR3 contains 11 residues. CDR3 protein: CASAPDREAFF. In nucleotides, the CDR3 is TGTGCTAGTGCCCCGGACAGGGAAGCTTTCTTT. Together with reference TRBV12-5 and TRBJ1-1, the CDR3 gives the full variable domain: DARVTQTPRHKVTEMGQEVTMRCQPILGHNTVFWYRQTMMQGLELLAYFRNRAPLDDSGMPKDRFSAEMPDATLATLKIQPSEPRDSAVYFCASAPDREAFFGQGTRLTVV.

This rearrangement joins TRBV15 to TRBJ2-5; the match to TRBD2 covers 7 bases. Germline lookup yields CDR1 LNHNV and CDR2 YYDKDF (reference sequence). Germline trimming cut 8 bases from V and 5 bases from J; bases unmatched to any gene: 11. This CDR3 spans 14 amino acids. Written as DNA, the CDR3 is TGTGCCACCGGGAGGGACGGGAGTTCGGAGACCCAGTACTTC. Its translation is CATGRDGSSETQYF.

The chain links TRBV6-5 to TRBJ1-6, with 7 bases lining up with TRBD1. Germline CDR1 reads MNHEY; CDR2 reads SVGAGI. The CDR3 runs to 13 residues. Trimming cost V 6 bases and J 15 bases; bases outside gene matches: 11. This chain's CDR3 is CASRTQRGTVLHF. The DNA of the CDR3 is TGTGCCAGCAGAACACAACGGGGGACAGTCCTCCACTTT.

The chain has TRBV7-7 and TRBJ2-5; 11 positions match TRBD2. The CDR3 runs 16 residues. Looked up from germline, CDR1 is SSHAT and CDR2 is FNYEAQ (reference sequence). After removal of 5 bases from V and 5 bases from J, the junction contained 10 bases not matched to a gene. The CDR3 loop is CASSIGASGGSETQYF. The CDR3 DNA follows: TGTGCCAGCAGCATAGGGGCTAGCGGGGGGTCGGAGACCCAGTACTTC. The full variable domain, with the rest looked up from reference TRBV7-7 and TRBJ2-5, is GAGVSQSPRYKVTKRGQDVTLRCDPISSHATLYWYQQALGQGPEFLTYFNYEAQPDKSGLPSDRFSAERPEGSISTLTIQRTEQRDSAMYRCASSIGASGGSETQYFGPGTRLLVL.

The chain has TRBV11-3 and TRBJ2-3; a possible D gene is TRBD2 (6 bases). Deletions cut 1 base from V and 2 bases from J, with 10 bases between. The V gene's germline CDR1 is SGHNT and CDR2 YENEEA. The CDR3 has 15 amino acids. CDR3 bases: TGTGCCAGCAGCTTAGGTAGCGGTCCCACAGATACGCAGTATTTT. As protein: CASSLGSGPTDTQYF.

The chain recombines TRBV7-8 with TRBJ1-5, with 9 bases fitting TRBD1. This CDR3 has 18 amino acids. The germline V gene encodes CDR1 SGHVS and CDR2 FQNEAQ. The J segment lost 1 base and the V segment lost 1 base, leaving 8 bases of the junction unmatched. CDR3 in amino acids: CASSLGGTGILSNQPQHF. CDR3 DNA: TGTGCCAGCAGCTTAGGGGGGACAGGGATCCTAAGCAATCAGCCCCAGCATTTT.

V gene TRBV9 combines with J gene TRBJ2-5, with 14 bases matching TRBD2. J lost 4 bases, V lost 4 bases, and 9 bases had no gene match. The CDR3 totals 17 residues. Germline V gives CDR1 SGDLS, CDR2 YYNGEE. The CDR3 DNA follows: TGTGCCAGCAGCCCCCCAGGGGGACTAGCGGGGGTAGAGACCCAGTACTTC. Translating gives CASSPPGGLAGVETQYF.

This chain connects TRBV9 to TRBJ2-1; 15 bases are shared with TRBD2. Germline CDR1 is SGDLS and CDR2 is YYNGEE. The V gene end was trimmed by 2 bases and the J gene end by 2 bases; junction bases not matched to a gene: 2. The CDR3 runs 17 residues. CDR3 coding DNA: TGTGCCAGCAGCGTCGGACTAGCGGGAGGGGCCTACAATGAGCAGTTCTTC. It encodes CASSVGLAGGAYNEQFF.

The CDR3 DNA reads TGTGCCAGCAGACTAGCGGGGGTCACAGATACGCAGTATTTT. It codes for CASRLAGVTDTQYF. The chain employs TRBV6-6 and TRBJ2-3; 11 bases align to TRBD2. The germline V gene has CDR1 MNHNY and CDR2 SVGAGI (reference sequence). Trimming took 6 bases from V and 2 from J; bases not matched to a gene: 1. This CDR3 is built from 14 residues.

The chain is built from TRBV27 and TRBJ2-5; TRBD1 agrees at 10 bases. The V gene's germline CDR1 is MNHEY and CDR2 SMNVEV (reference sequence). V gave up 7 bases and J gave up 4 bases; unmatched junction bases: 6. This CDR3 is 14 amino acids long. CDR3 bases: TGTGCCAGCACTACGACAGGGGGCAGAGAGACCCAGTACTTC. Protein: CASTTTGGRETQYF.